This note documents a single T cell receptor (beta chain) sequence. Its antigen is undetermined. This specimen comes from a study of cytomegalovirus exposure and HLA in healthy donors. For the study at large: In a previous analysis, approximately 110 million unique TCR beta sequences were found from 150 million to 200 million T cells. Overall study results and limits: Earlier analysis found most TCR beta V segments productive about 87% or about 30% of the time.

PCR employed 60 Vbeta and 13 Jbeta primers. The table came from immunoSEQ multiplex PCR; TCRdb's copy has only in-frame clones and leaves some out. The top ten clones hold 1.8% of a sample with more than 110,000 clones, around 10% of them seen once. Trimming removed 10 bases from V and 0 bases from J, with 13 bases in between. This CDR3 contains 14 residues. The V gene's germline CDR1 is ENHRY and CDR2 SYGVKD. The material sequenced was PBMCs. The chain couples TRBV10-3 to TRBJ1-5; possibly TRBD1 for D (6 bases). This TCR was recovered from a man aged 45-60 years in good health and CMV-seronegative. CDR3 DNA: TGTGCCACCCGGACAGAACATAGCAATCAGCCCCAGCATTTT. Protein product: CATRTEHSNQPQHF.